This T cell receptor beta chain appears in the sequencing data of a study of T cell changes during pregnancy in multiple sclerosis. V lost 6 bases and J lost 4; bases outside the gene matches: 9. The CDR3 is 14 residues long. Germline assignment: CDR1 LNHDA and CDR2 SQIVND (reference sequence). Assay: immunoSEQ multiplex PCR; the TCRdb copy retains only in-frame clones and omits some. The table records 30,000 or so clones, 91% of them present only once. J is TRBJ2-7 and V is TRBV19; TRBD2 aligns across 7 bases. The sequencing here drew on CD8+ T cells from peripheral blood mononuclear cells, taken in the second trimester of pregnancy. This receptor was identified in a female donor in good health, enrolled as a control in a pregnancy study. Here the CDR3 reads CASRPGGGLYEQYF. The CDR3 nucleotides are TGTGCCAGTAGGCCTGGGGGGGGGTTGTACGAGCAGTACTTC.